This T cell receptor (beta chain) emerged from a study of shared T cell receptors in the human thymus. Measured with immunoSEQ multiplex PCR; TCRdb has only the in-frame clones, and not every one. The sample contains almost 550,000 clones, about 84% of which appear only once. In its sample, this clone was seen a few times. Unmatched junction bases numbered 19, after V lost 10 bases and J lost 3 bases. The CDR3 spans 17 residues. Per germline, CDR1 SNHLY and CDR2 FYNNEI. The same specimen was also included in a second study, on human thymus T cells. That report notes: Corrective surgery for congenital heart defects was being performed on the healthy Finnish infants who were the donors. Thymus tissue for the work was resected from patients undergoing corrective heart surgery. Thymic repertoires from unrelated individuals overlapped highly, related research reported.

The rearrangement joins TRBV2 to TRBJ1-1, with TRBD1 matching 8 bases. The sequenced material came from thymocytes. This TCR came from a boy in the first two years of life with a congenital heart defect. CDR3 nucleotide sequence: TGTGCCAACGTAAAGACAGGGGAGGATAGGAAGCACACTGAAGCTTTCTTT. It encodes CANVKTGEDRKHTEAFF.